The 25 T cell receptor beta chains given below trace back to one sample, sequenced in a study of blood T cells in healthy people across ages. Through a sample-barcoded 5' primer and a J-beta primer mix, a second PCR was run for roughly 6 to 11 cycles. TCRdb analysed the 5' RACE reads with MiXCR anew, one entry per CDR3 protein. The sample lists 1.5 million to 2 million distinct CDR3 sequences; about 50% were seen once. What was sequenced was blood. All receptors derive from a middle-aged woman in good health.

The chain joins TRBV27 to TRBJ1-2, with 10 bases identical to TRBD1. Germline V lookup: CDR1 MNHEY, CDR2 SMNVEV (reference sequence). The CDR3 sequence is 14 residues long. The ends lost 4 bases at V and 2 bases at J; junction bases unmatched: 1. For the CDR3, the DNA is TGTGCCAGCAGTTGGGACAGGGGCAACTATGGCTACACCTTC. Protein sequence: CASSWDRGNYGYTF.

V is TRBV5-6 and J is TRBJ1-6; D gene ambiguous. Germline V gene lookup returns CDR1 SGHDT and CDR2 YYEEEE. V lost 4 bases, J lost 8 bases, and 10 bases lay in between. The CDR3 sequence is 13 residues long. The CDR3: CASSKGRDSPLHF. The CDR3 DNA sequence: TGTGCCAGCAGCAAGGGTCGGGATTCACCCCTCCACTTT.

The sample holds a few counts of this clonotype. The chain joins TRBV5-1 to TRBJ2-1, with 10 nucleotides matching TRBD1. V was clipped by 4 bases and J by 3 bases; unmatched bases: 4. Germline V gene data show CDR1 as SGHRS and CDR2 as YFSETQ. This CDR3 region has 15 residues. CDR3 coding DNA: TGCGCCAGCAGCACCGGGACAGGGGTCTACAATGAGCAGTTCTTC. Amino acids: CASSTGTGVYNEQFF.

V is TRBV7-2 and J is TRBJ2-5; TRBD2 matches at 10 bases. The junction had 5 bases not matched to a gene; V was cut back by 4 bases and J by 0 bases. Germline V gene data show CDR1 as SGHTA and CDR2 as FQGNSA. This CDR3 is built from 16 residues. Here the CDR3 reads CASSSGLAAYQETQYF. CDR3 nucleotide sequence: TGTGCCAGCAGCTCCGGACTAGCGGCGTACCAAGAGACCCAGTACTTC.

The chain combines TRBV11-2 with TRBJ2-3; 7 positions match TRBD2. Germline lookup yields CDR1 SGHAT and CDR2 FQNNGV. The CDR3 contains 15 residues. J lost 0 bases, V lost 4 bases, and 4 bases had no gene match. The CDR3 here is CASSSLADSTDTQYF. CDR3 bases: TGTGCCAGCAGCTCCCTAGCGGACAGCACAGATACGCAGTATTTT.

The DNA of the CDR3 is TGTGCCAGCAGCTTAGTAGGGACCTCTGAAACGTTTGGCTACACCTTC. Protein product: CASSLVGTSETFGYTF. The genes are TRBV7-2 and TRBJ1-2, with D perhaps TRBD1 (5 bases). The V and J ends lost 1 base and 7 bases respectively, with 19 bases between them. The CDR3 spans 16 residues. The V gene's germline CDR1 is SGHTA and CDR2 FQGNSA.

In its sample, this clonotype was seen many times. V is TRBV7-9 and J is TRBJ2-7, with D unclear. The CDR3 spans 14 residues. Between the trimmed V and J ends, which lost 1 base and 3 bases, there was a span of 10 bases. From germline, CDR1 is SEHNR and CDR2 FQNEAQ (reference sequence). The CDR3 sequence is CASSLDGRIYEQYF. The CDR3 region has the DNA TGTGCCAGCAGCTTAGACGGACGGATCTACGAGCAGTACTTC.

A single count supports this clonotype. The rearrangement uses TRBV6-5 and TRBJ2-7; TRBD1 agrees at 8 bases. V lost 6 bases to trimming and J lost 6 bases; unmatched junction nucleotides: 16. This CDR3 contains 16 residues. CDR1 is MNHEY, CDR2 SVGAGI, per germline. CDR3 residues: CASSRIPPGQGGEQYF. In DNA form, the CDR3 reads TGTGCCAGCAGCCGCATCCCACCTGGACAGGGAGGCGAGCAGTACTTC.

The J gene is TRBJ1-2, the V gene TRBV6-2 or TRBV6-3; TRBD1 is a possible D gene (5 bases). Deletions cut 6 bases from V and 8 bases from J, with 19 bases between. This CDR3 contains 14 residues. The germline V gene encodes CDR1 MNHEY and CDR2 SVGEGT. Here the CDR3 reads CASSELQGLRGYTF. In nucleotides, the CDR3 is TGTGCCAGCAGCGAACTCCAGGGCTTACGAGGCTACACCTTC.

In DNA, the CDR3 is TGTGCCAGCAGTTACTCAGGGCAGGGGGCACAAGATGAGCAGTTCTTC. Amino acid sequence: CASSYSGQGAQDEQFF. The chain carries TRBV6-2 or TRBV6-3 and TRBJ2-1, with 8 bases identical to TRBD1. V dropped 0 bases and J dropped 8; count of bases not matched to a gene: 9. The CDR3 loop spans 16 amino acids. From germline, CDR1 is MNHEY and CDR2 SVGEGT.

There are a few counts of this clonotype. The V call is TRBV7-2, the J call TRBJ2-3; the match to TRBD2 covers 15 bases. The CDR3 loop spans 18 amino acids. With 4 bases clipped from V and 3 bases from J, the junction kept 8 bases outside the gene matches. Per the germline V gene, CDR1 is SGHTA and CDR2 is FQGNSA. This CDR3 is CASSYPWTSGGVTDTQYF. The CDR3 region has the DNA TGTGCCAGCAGCTACCCCTGGACTAGCGGGGGGGTGACAGATACGCAGTATTTT.

This clonotype was observed a handful of times. The chain recombines TRBV7-2 with TRBJ2-7; 7 bases match TRBD1. The V gene's germline CDR1 is SGHTA and CDR2 FQGNSA. V lost 1 base and J lost 3; bases outside the gene matches: 9. CDR3 size: 16 residues. CDR3 residues: CASSLVSGDRDYEQYF. The CDR3 region has the DNA TGTGCCAGCAGCTTAGTCTCAGGGGACAGAGACTACGAGCAGTACTTC.

The chain carries TRBV12-5 and TRBJ2-7; 9 bases align to TRBD2. The CDR3 is made up of 17 amino acids. The V segment lost 2 bases and the J segment 0 bases; nucleotides outside the gene matches: 8. Germline CDR1 is LGHNT and CDR2 is FRNRAP. The CDR3 DNA is TGTGCTAGTGGTTTGCCTCCGGGACTAGCAGACTCCTACGAGCAGTACTTC. Translation: CASGLPPGLADSYEQYF.

The rearrangement uses TRBV14 and TRBJ1-2, with D uncertain. The V end lost 1 base, the J end lost 6 bases, and 9 bases lay between the germline ends. Per the germline V gene, CDR1 is SGHDN and CDR2 is FVKESK. This CDR3 region has 13 residues. The DNA for the CDR3 is TGTGCCAGCAGCCAAGGGACCAGAGATGGCTACACCTTC. It specifies CASSQGTRDGYTF. Looking up the rest from reference TRBV14 and TRBJ1-2 gives the full variable domain: EAGVTQFPSHSVIEKGQTVTLRCDPISGHDNLYWYRRVMGKEIKFLLHFVKESKQDESGMPNNRFLAERTGGTYSTLKVQPAELEDSGVYFCASSQGTRDGYTFGSGTRLTVV.

The chain couples TRBV28 to TRBJ1-2; 7 bases fit TRBD1. The CDR3 spans 13 residues. In germline, CDR1 is MDHEN, CDR2 SYDVKM. Unmatched junction bases numbered 6, after V lost 5 bases and J lost 6 bases. The chain's CDR3 is CASSEQGRHGYTF. CDR3 in DNA: TGTGCCAGCAGTGAACAGGGGAGACATGGCTACACCTTC.

The genes are TRBV20-1 and TRBJ2-5; 10 bases agree with TRBD2. Germline V gene lookup returns CDR1 DFQATT and CDR2 SNEGSKA (reference sequence). The CDR3 contains 15 residues. Trimming cost V 6 bases and J 6 bases; bases outside gene matches: 13. The CDR3 bases are TGCAGTGCACCTCAAGCGGGGGGGCGGGTGAAGACCCAGTACTTC. It yields the protein CSAPQAGGRVKTQYF.

The chain couples TRBV25-1 to TRBJ2-7; D may be TRBD1 or TRBD2 (5 bases each). V was cut by 2 bases and J by 3 bases, with 14 bases left in between. The CDR3 spans 15 residues. Germline CDR1 MGHDK, CDR2 SYGVNS. This chain's CDR3 is CASSEPRDGYYEQYF. The CDR3 nucleotides are TGTGCCAGCAGTGAACCCCGGGACGGATACTACGAGCAGTACTTC.

This clonotype has a single count. J is TRBJ2-1 and V is TRBV7-6, with D perhaps TRBD2 (6 bases). CDR3 length: 17 residues. Germline V CDR1 and CDR2: SGHVS, FNYEAQ. Trimming removed 5 bases from V and 3 bases from J, with 20 bases in between. The CDR3 DNA is TGTGCCAGCAGCCTGACTGGGGGGTCCCAAAACTACAATGAGCAGTTCTTC. This sequence encodes CASSLTGGSQNYNEQFF.

For the CDR3, the DNA is TGTGCCAGCAGTAAACGACTAGCGGGGGCGCGGGGAGATACGCAGTATTTT. Amino acids: CASSKRLAGARGDTQYF. The V and J genes are TRBV28 and TRBJ2-3, with TRBD2 matching 12 bases. Germline V gene data show CDR1 as MDHEN and CDR2 as SYDVKM. This CDR3 region has 17 residues. After removal of 5 bases from V and 5 bases from J, the junction contained 11 bases not matched to a gene.

Remarks on this clonotype: Just one base apart from a much larger clone, this may be a read error. The rearrangement joins TRBV7-9 to TRBJ2-3; TRBD2 aligns across 10 bases. The ends lost 5 bases at V and 1 base at J; junction bases unmatched: 3. This CDR3 has 15 residues. Germline V gene data show CDR1 as SEHNR and CDR2 as FQNEAQ (reference sequence). The CDR3 is CASSQLAGRTDTQYF. CDR3 nucleotides: TGTGCCAGCAGCCAACTAGCGGGGCGCACAGATACGCAGTATTTT.

This clonotype came up a few times. This rearrangement joins TRBV15 to TRBJ2-3; 9 bases agree with TRBD2. V was clipped by 5 bases and J by 1 base; unmatched bases: 4. Looked up from germline, CDR1 is LNHNV and CDR2 is YYDKDF (reference sequence). The CDR3 spans 15 residues. Here the CDR3 DNA reads TGTGCCACCAGCGGAAGGACTAGCGGCACAGATACGCAGTATTTT. Protein sequence: CATSGRTSGTDTQYF.

This clonotype has a handful of counts. The chain recombines TRBV20-1 with TRBJ1-1; D remains unclear. The CDR3 length is 12 residues. Germline CDR1 DFQATT, CDR2 SNEGSKA (reference sequence). V shed 6 bases and J shed 0 bases, with 8 bases lying between them. The CDR3 protein is CSAKQMNTEAFF. In nucleotides, the CDR3 is TGCAGTGCCAAACAAATGAACACTGAAGCTTTCTTT.

The genes are TRBV4-3 and TRBJ2-7; D not resolved. CDR1 and CDR2 from the germline V gene are LGHNA and YSLEER. This CDR3 has 16 amino acids. The V end lost 0 bases, the J end lost 2 bases, and 14 bases lay between the germline ends. CDR3 sequence reads: CASSQDVGLAPYEQYF. For the CDR3, the DNA is TGCGCCAGCAGCCAAGATGTAGGGTTAGCCCCCTACGAGCAGTACTTC.

CDR3 in amino acids: CASSEIRGGEQYF. The CDR3 nucleotides read TGCGCCAGCAGTGAAATCAGGGGGGGCGAGCAGTACTTC. The rearrangement links TRBV10-1 to TRBJ2-7; D tentatively fits TRBD1 or TRBD2 (7 bases each). CDR3 size: 13 residues. Germline loops: CDR1 WNHNN, CDR2 SYGVQD (reference sequence). Trimming took off 3 bases at V and 6 bases at J, with 12 bases between the two ends.

This rearrangement joins TRBV5-8 to TRBJ1-1, with D uncertain. Germline values: CDR1 SGHTS, CDR2 YDEGEE. Trimming took off 1 base at V and 7 bases at J, with 17 bases between the two ends. The length of the CDR3 is 15 residues. CDR3 nucleotides: TGTGCCAGCAGCTTGAAGGGAATCCGCACAGTTGAAGCTTTCTTT. Translating it yields CASSLKGIRTVEAFF.